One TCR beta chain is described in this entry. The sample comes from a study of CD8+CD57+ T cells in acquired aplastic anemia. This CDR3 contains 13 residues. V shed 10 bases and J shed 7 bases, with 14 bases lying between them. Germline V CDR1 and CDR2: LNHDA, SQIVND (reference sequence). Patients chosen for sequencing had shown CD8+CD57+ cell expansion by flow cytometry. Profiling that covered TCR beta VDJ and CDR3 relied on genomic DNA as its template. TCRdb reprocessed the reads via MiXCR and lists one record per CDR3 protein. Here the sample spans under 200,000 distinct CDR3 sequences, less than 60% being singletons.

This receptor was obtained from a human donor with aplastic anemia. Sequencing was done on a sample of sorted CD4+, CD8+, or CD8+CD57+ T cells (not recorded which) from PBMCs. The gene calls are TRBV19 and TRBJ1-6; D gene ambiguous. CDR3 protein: CATTFGPNSPLHF. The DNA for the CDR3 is TGTGCCACCACCTTTGGTCCGAATTCACCCCTCCACTTT.